This paragraph reports one TCR beta chain. Its antigen is currently not known. One base away there is no much larger clone; base qualities are not given. This was a case-control study nested in a cohort of healthcare workers in London, UK, who had nasopharyngeal swab PCR tests and blood samples taken every week. Healthcare workers were enrolled in the week of the UK lockdown, from 23 to 31 March 2020, and were followed every week for up to roughly 16 weeks. The record originates from a study of early T cells in non-severe SARS-CoV-2 infection (dated by TCRdb to about 2021). With respect to the entire study: Bulk RNA from unsorted whole blood was used for TCR sequencing, so alpha and beta chains could not be paired.

Beyond this particular receptor, the publication reports: VDJdb matching was skewed toward anti-spike CD8 responses and likely underestimated virus-specific expansions by missing private and CD4 specificities.

Counted from cysteine to phenylalanine, this CDR3 has 16 amino acids. Here the CDR3 DNA is all that survives: 48 bases in frame from base 1. Trimming removed 0 bases from V and 7 bases from J, leaving 16 bases between the germline ends. The CDR1 and CDR2 encoded by the germline V gene are SGHVS and FQNEAQ. Libraries were made using 5' RACE. Instrument on record: NextSeq 500. To correct for sequencing error and PCR bias, the TCR library protocol tagged individual cDNA molecules with unique molecular identifiers. TCR alpha and beta chains were both sequenced, and the abundances of alpha and beta sequences in each sample were closely correlated with each other. For the original study's pipeline: Decombinator V4 was used to perform V gene, J gene and CDR3 annotation of TCR sequences. Expanded TCRs were defined as changing significantly between any two time points under a Poisson model with p below 0.0001. TCR abundances were normalised to the total number of TCRs sequenced per sample and were expressed as counts per million. MAIT TCRs were defined by TRAV1-2 paired with TRAJ12, TRAJ20 or TRAJ33, and iNKT TCRs by TRAV10 paired with TRAJ18. A search of VDJdb, accessed on 1 November 2021, was run for TCRs annotated to CMV, EBV and SARS-CoV-2, with TCRs annotated for multiple antigens excluded. TCRdb passed the public sequencing reads through fastp at Q25 and MiXCR, retaining productive beta sequences. Rows are combined by CDR3 protein, so each entry shows the most common genes and DNA. The V and J calls shown here were made by TCRdb, not taken from the authors' results. The sample table lists roughly 63,000 distinct CDR3 sequences, roughly 12% of them with a count of one. Of the sample, over 3% is held by the ten largest clones.

The V gene is TRBV7-8 and the J gene is TRBJ1-5, with the D gene not confidently named. This TCR came from an adult who was a healthcare worker with PCR-confirmed SARS-CoV-2 infection or an uninfected control (not recorded which). The sample comprised whole blood. The nucleotide sequence reads as follows: TGTGCCAGCAGCTTAGCGTCCCAGATCAACGGGCAGCCCCAGCATTTT. Translated, this gives CASSLASQINGQPQHF.